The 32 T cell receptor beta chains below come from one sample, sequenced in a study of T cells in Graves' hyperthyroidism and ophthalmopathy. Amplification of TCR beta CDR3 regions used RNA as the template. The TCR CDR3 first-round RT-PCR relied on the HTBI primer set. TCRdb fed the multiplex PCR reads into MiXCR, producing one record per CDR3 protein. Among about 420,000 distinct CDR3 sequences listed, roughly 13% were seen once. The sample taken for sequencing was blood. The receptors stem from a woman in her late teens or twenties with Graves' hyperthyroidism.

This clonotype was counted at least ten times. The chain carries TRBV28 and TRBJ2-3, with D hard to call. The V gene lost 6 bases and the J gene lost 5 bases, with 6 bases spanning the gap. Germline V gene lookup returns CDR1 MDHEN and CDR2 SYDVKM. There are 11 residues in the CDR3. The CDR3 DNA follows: TGTGCCAGCAGAACCATAGATACGCAGTATTTT. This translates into CASRTIDTQYF.

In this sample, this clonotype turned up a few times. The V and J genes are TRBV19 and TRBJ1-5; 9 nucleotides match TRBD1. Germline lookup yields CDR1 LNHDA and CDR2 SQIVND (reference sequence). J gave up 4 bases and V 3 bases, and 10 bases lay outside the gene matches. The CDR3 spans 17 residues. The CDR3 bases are TGTGCCAGTAGTATTCGTTCCGGGACAGGGACTAATCAGCCCCAGCATTTT. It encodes CASSIRSGTGTNQPQHF.

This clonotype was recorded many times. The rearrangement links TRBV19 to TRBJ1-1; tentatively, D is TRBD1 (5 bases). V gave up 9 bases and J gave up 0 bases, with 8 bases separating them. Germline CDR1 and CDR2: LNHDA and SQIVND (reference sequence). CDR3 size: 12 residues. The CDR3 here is CASGDLNTEAFF. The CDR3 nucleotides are TGTGCCAGCGGGGACCTGAACACTGAAGCTTTCTTT.

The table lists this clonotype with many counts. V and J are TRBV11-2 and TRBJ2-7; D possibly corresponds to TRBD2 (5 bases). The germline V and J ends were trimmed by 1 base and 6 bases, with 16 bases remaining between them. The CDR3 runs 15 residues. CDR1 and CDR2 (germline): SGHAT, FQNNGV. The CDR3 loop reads CASSLVGVSGLEQYF. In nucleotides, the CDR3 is TGTGCCAGCAGCTTAGTCGGCGTTTCAGGACTCGAGCAGTACTTC.

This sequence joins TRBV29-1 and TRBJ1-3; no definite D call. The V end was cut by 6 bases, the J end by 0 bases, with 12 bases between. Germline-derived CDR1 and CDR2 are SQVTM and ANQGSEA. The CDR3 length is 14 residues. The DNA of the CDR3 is TGCAGCGTGACCCACGGGGTCTCTGGAAACACCATATATTTT. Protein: CSVTHGVSGNTIYF.

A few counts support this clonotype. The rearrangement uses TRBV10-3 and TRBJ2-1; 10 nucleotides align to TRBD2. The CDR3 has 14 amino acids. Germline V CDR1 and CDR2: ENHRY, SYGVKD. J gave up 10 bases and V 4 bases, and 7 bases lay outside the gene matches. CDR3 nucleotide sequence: TGTGCCATCAGTGGACAGAAACTAGCGGGAGAGCAGTTCTTC. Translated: CAISGQKLAGEQFF.

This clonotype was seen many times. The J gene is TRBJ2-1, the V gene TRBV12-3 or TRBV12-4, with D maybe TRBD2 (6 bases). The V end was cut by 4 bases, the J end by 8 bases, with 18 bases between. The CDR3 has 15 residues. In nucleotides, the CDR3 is TGTGCCAGCAGTTCCCCCCCCACGGGGAGGTATGAGCAGTTCTTC. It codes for CASSSPPTGRYEQFF.

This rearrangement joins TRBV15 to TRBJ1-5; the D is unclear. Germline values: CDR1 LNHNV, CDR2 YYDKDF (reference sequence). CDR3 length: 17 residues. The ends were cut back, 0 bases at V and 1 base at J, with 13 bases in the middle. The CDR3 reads CATSRDRVGSSNQPQHF. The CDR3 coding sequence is TGTGCCACCAGCAGAGATCGGGTAGGTTCAAGCAATCAGCCCCAGCATTTT.

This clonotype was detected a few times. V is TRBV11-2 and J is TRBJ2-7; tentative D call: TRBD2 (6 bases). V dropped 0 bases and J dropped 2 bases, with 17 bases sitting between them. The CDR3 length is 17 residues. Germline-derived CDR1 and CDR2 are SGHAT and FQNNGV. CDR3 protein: CASSLDWGVTGAYEQYF. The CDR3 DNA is TGTGCCAGCAGCTTAGATTGGGGGGTCACTGGTGCCTACGAGCAGTACTTC.

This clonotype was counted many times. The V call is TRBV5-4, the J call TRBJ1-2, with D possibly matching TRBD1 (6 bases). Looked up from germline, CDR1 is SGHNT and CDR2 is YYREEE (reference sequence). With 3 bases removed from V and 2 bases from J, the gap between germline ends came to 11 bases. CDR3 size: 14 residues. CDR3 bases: TGTGCCAGCAGCTCAGGGACACTAAACTATGGCTACACCTTC. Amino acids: CASSSGTLNYGYTF. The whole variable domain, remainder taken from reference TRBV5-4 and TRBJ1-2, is ETGVTQSPTHLIKTRGQQVTLRCSSQSGHNTVSWYQQALGQGPQFIFQYYREEENGRGNFPPRFSGLQFPNYSSELNVNALELDDSALYLCASSSGTLNYGYTFGSGTRLTVV.

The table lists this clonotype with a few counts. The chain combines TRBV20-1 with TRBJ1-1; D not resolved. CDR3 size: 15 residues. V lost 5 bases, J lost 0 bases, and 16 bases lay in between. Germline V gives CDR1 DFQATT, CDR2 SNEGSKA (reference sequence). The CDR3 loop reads CSAHHGGRVNTEAFF. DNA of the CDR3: TGCAGTGCTCACCACGGAGGGCGTGTGAACACTGAAGCTTTCTTT.

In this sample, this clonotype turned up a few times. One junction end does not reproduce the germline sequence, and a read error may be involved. This chain's CDR3 is CASSSWTSSHNEQFF. CDR3 DNA: TGTGCCAGCAGCTCCTGGACTAGCTCCCACAATGAGCAGTTCTTC. The chain uses TRBV7-8 and TRBJ2-1, with 8 bases lining up with TRBD2. Germline values: CDR1 SGHVS, CDR2 FQNEAQ. The length of the CDR3 is 15 residues.

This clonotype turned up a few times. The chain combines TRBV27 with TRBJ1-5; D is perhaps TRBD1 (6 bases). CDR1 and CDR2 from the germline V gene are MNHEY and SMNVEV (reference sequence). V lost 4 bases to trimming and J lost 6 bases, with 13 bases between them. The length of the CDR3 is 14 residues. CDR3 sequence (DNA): TGTGCCAGCAGTTCCACAGGGTTGAGTCAGCCCCAGCATTTT. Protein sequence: CASSSTGLSQPQHF.

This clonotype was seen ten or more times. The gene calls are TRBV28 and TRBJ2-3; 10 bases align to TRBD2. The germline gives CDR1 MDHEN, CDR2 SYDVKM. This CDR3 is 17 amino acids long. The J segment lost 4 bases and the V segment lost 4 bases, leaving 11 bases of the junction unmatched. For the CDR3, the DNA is TGTGCCAGCAGTTCCCCGTTACTAGCGGGAAGGGCAGATACGCAGTATTTT. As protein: CASSSPLLAGRADTQYF.

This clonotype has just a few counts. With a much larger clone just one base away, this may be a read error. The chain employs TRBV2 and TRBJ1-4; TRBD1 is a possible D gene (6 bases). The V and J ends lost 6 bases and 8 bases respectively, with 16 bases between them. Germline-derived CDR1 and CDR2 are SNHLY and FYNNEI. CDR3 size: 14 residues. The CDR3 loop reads CASREQDSGEKLFF. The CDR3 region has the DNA TGTGCCAGCAGGGAACAGGACAGCGGGGAAAAACTGTTTTTT. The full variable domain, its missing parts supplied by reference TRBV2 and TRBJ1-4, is EPEVTQTPSHQVTQMGQEVILRCVPISNHLYFYWYRQILGQKVEFLVSFYNNEISEKSEIFDDQFSVERPDGSNFTLKIRSTKLEDSAMYFCASREQDSGEKLFFGSGTQLSVL.

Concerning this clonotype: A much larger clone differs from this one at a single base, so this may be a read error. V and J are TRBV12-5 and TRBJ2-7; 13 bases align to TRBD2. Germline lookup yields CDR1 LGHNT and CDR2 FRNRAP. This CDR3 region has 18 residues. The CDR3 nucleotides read TGTGCTAGTGGTTTCCACGCCGGGACTAGCGGGACTACCTACGAGCAGTGCTTC. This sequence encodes CASGFHAGTSGTTYEQCF. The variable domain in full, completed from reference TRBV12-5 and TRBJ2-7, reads DARVTQTPRHKVTEMGQEVTMRCQPILGHNTVFWYRQTMMQGLELLAYFRNRAPLDDSGMPKDRFSAEMPDATLATLKIQPSEPRDSAVYFCASGFHAGTSGTTYEQCFGPGTRLTVT.

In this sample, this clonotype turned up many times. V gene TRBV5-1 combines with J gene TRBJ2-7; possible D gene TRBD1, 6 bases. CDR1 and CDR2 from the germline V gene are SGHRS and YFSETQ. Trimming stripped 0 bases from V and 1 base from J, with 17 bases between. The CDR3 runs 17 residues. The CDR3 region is CASSLALGRGRSYEQYF. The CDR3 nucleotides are TGCGCCAGCAGCTTGGCACTCGGCAGGGGTCGATCCTACGAGCAGTACTTC.

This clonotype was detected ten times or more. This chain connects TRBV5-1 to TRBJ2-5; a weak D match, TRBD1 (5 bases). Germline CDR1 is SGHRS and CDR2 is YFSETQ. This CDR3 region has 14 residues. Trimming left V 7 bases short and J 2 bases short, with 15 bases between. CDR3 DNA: TGCGCCAGCGCTCCAGGGTCCCCACAAGAGACCCAGTACTTC. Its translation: CASAPGSPQETQYF.

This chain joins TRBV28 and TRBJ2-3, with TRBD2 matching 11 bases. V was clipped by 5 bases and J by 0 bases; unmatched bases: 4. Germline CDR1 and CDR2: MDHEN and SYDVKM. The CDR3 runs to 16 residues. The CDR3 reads CASSTRTSGSTDTQYF. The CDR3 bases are TGTGCCAGCAGTACCCGGACTAGCGGGAGCACAGATACGCAGTATTTT.

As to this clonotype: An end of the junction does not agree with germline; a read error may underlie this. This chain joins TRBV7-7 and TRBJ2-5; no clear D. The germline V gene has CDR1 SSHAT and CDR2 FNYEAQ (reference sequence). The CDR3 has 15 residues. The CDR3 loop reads CASSKHADRQETQYF. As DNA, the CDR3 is TGTGCTAGCAGCAAACACGCGGATAGACAAGAGACCCAGTACTTC. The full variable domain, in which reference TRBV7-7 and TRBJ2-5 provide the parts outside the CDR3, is GAGVSQSPRYKVTKRGQDVTLRCDPISSHATLYWYQQALGQGPEFLTYFNYEAQPDKSGLPSDRFSAERPEGSISTLTIQRTEQRDSAMYRCASSKHADRQETQYFGPGTRLLVL.

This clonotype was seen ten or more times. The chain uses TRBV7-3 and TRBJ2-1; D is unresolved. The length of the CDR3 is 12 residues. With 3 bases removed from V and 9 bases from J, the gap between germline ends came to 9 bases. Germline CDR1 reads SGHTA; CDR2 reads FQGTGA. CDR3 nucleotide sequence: TGTGCCAGCAGCTTTGAAAAGGGTGAGCAGTTCTTC. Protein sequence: CASSFEKGEQFF.

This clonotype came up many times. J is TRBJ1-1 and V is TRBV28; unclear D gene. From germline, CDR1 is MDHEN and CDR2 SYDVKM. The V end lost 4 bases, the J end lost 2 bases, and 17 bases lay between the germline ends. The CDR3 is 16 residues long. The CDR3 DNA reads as TGTGCCAGCAGTTCCCCTTCAACCGTGGGCAACACTGAAGCTTTCTTT. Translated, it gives CASSSPSTVGNTEAFF.

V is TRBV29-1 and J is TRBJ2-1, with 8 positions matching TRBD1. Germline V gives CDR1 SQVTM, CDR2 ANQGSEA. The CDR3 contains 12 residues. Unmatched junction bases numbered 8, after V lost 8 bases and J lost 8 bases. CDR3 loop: CSLARGQHEQFF. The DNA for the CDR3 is TGCAGCCTGGCCAGGGGGCAGCATGAGCAGTTCTTC.

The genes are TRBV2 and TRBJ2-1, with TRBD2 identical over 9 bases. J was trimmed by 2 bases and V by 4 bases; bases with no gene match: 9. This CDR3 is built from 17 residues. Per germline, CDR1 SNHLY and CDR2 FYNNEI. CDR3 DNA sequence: TGTGCCAGCAGTGGGGCTAGCGGGAAACTTGCCTACAATGAGCAGTTCTTC. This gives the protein CASSGASGKLAYNEQFF.

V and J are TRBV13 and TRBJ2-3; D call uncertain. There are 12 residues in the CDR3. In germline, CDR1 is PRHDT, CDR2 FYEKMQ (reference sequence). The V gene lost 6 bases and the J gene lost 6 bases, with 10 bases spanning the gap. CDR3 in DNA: TGTGCCAGCAGATCACGACCCGATACGCAGTATTTT. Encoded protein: CASRSRPDTQYF.

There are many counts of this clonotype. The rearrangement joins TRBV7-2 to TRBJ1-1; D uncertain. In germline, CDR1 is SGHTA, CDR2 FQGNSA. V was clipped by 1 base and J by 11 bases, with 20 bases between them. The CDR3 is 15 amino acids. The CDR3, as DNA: TGTGCCAGCAGCTTAGAGGTGTTGGCAGGCGGCTACGCTTTCTTT. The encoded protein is CASSLEVLAGGYAFF. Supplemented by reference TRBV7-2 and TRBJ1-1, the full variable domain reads GAGVSQSPSNKVTEKGKDVELRCDPISGHTALYWYRQSLGQGLEFLIYFQGNSAPDKSGLPSDRFSAERTGGSVSTLTIQRTQQEDSAVYLCASSLEVLAGGYAFFGQGTRLTVV.

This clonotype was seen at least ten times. The CDR3 DNA reads TGTGCCAGCAGGCCACCGGGACAGGGGTGGGATACGCAGTATTTT. This encodes CASRPPGQGWDTQYF. The genes are TRBV12-3 or TRBV12-4 and TRBJ2-3; TRBD1 aligns across 10 bases. V lost 6 bases to trimming and J lost 6 bases; unmatched junction nucleotides: 9. The CDR3 is 15 amino acids.

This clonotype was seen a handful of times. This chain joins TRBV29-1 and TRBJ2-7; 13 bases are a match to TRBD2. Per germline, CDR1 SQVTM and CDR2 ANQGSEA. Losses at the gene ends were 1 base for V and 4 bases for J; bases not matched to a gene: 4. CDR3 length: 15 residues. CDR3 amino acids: CSVEGTSGRAYEQYF. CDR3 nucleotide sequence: TGCAGCGTTGAAGGGACTAGCGGGAGAGCGTACGAGCAGTACTTC.

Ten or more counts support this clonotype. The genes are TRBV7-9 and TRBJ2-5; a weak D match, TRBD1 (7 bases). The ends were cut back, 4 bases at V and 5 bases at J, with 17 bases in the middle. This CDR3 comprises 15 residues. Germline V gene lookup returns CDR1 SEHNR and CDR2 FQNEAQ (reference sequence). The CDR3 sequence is CASSSRDSRGETQYF. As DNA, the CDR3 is TGTGCCAGCAGCTCGCGGGACAGTCGTGGGGAGACCCAGTACTTC. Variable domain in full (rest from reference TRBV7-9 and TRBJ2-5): DTGVSQNPRHKITKRGQNVTFRCDPISEHNRLYWYRQTLGQGPEFLTYFQNEAQLEKSRLLSDRFSAERPKGSFSTLEIQRTEQGDSAMYLCASSSRDSRGETQYFGPGTRLLVL.

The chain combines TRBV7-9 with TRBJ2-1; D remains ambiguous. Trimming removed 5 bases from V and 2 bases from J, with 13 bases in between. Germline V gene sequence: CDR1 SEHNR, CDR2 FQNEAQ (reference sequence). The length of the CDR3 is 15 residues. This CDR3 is CASSPQRGAYNEQFF. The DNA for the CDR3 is TGTGCCAGCAGCCCCCAGCGCGGCGCCTACAATGAGCAGTTCTTC.

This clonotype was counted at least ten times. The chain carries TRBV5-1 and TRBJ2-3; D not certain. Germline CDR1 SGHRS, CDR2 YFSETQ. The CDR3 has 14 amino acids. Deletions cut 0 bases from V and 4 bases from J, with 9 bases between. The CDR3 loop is CASSLEVESDTQYF. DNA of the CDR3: TGCGCCAGCAGCTTGGAGGTGGAATCAGATACGCAGTATTTT.

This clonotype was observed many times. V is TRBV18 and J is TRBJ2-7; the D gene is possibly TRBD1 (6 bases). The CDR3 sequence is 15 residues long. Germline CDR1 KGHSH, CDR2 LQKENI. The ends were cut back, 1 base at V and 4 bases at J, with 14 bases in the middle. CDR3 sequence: CASSPRQVRLYEQYF. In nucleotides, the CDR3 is TGTGCCAGCTCACCACGACAGGTTAGGCTTTACGAGCAGTACTTC.